This T cell receptor (beta chain) derives from a study of Ad26.COV2.S vaccination and SARS-CoV-2 variants (dated by TCRdb to the early 2020s). Background on the whole study: Donors in the vaccine arm were drawn from COV1001, a multicentre, randomized, double-blind, placebo-controlled phase I-IIa trial testing Ad26.COV2.S in healthy adults. Ad26.COV2.S was administered intramuscularly at a dose of 5x10^10 or 1x10^11 viral particles, either as one shot or as two shots given 56 days apart. Sequencing of the TCRbeta repertoire served to evaluate the specificity and breadth of SARS-CoV-2-reactive T cell receptors following Ad26.COV2.S vaccination. The TCR-sequenced set comprised approximately 32 samples: some 20 Ad26.COV2.S vaccine recipients, 5 placebo recipients and 8 SARS-CoV-2 convalescent individuals. Trial participants were randomized into five groups of five: low-dose or high-dose Ad26.COV2.S given once or twice, or placebo on both occasions. Investigators did not know the trial group allocation while performing experiments and assessing outcomes. Broader findings and caveats from the paper: The authors noted that total T cell responses may have been underestimated by the TCR breadth and depth analyses. Spike-specific TCR breadth was higher in Ad26.COV2.S recipients than in placebo recipients (P = 0.0014). The study was not powered for comparison of responses between vaccine doses or regimens. Vaccine and placebo recipients had comparable non-spike TCR breadth, which fits with the vaccine containing only spike. After vaccination, substantial breadth of spike-specific CD8+ and CD4+ T cell responses was reported.

V loses 9 bases, J loses 6 bases, and the germline ends lie 24 bases apart. Inclusive of the bounding cysteine and phenylalanine, the CDR3 is 15 residues long. The entry retains the CDR3 DNA only, 45 bases that are in frame from base 1. CDR1 is given as SGHAT and CDR2 as FQNNGV, both from the germline V gene. The immunoSEQ Assay was the method used to sequence TCRbeta CDR3 regions. After extraction, genomic DNA underwent amplification by bias-controlled multiplex PCR, followed by high-throughput sequencing. For the original study's pipeline: To quantify the absolute abundance of each unique TCRbeta CDR3 region, sequences were collapsed and filtered. T cell fraction was estimated by normalizing TCRbeta template counts to usable DNA, which was measured by amplifying reference genes present in all nucleated cells. Repertoire TCRs were annotated as SARS-CoV-2-specific when V gene, CDR3 amino acid sequence and J gene were exactly matched to a known reactive TCR set. MIRA supplied the reference SARS-CoV-2 TCR set, which was filtered for enrichment in COVID-19-positive ImmuneCODE repertoires so that public or cross-reactive TCRs were removed. Using the MIRA antigens, annotated TCRs were further analysed by specific ORF or by position within an ORF. Breadth was defined as annotated unique rearrangements over total unique productive rearrangements; depth was the summed frequency of those rearrangements. Two-sided Wilcoxon rank-sum tests were used to compare TCR breadth between groups. As stored in TCRdb, this immuneACCESS dataset retains in-frame rearrangements with V and J assigned. A fraction of the clones does not appear; measured against another copy, unresolved V genes explain less than half of the discrepancy, and the remainder lacks a known reason. V and J calls and clone size are those listed in that table; D and trimming were worked out from the DNA. The sample table holds about 680,000 clones, of which about 89% were seen once. The biggest ten clones account for 1.5% of the sample.

About this clone itself: Its antigen is still unknown. The input lacks base qualities; no much larger clone sits a single base away.

This specimen's treatment or condition label, interpreted: some 20 received Ad26.COV2.S at low or high dose, single or two shots; several received placebo; per-sample allocation not given. Repertoires of vaccine and placebo recipients were sequenced from samples taken on day 63 after the first injection. Cohort 1b enrolled roughly 25 adults aged 18-55 years at a single site in Boston, USA, between 29 July and 7 August 2020. Ad26.COV2.S was a replication-incompetent adenovirus type 26 vector expressing a prefusion-stabilized SARS-CoV-2 spike protein from the original Wuhan strain. The receptor was derived from a person aged 18-65 years who received the Ad26.COV2.S COVID-19 vaccine or a placebo. The V and J segments used are TRBV11-2 and TRBJ2-7, and possibly TRBD2, on 6 matching bases. The sequences come from peripheral blood, collected in a trial of Ad26.COV2.S vaccine versus placebo. The DNA reads as follows: TGTGCCAGTAGTCTTTTTATCCTCGGGGGAGGCGAGCAGTACTTC. Its protein product is CASSLFILGGGEQYF. The full variable domain, with segments outside the CDR3 supplied by the reference TRBV11-2 and TRBJ2-7 proteins, appears as EAGVAQSPRYKIIEKRQSVAFWCNPISGHATLYWYQQILGQGPKLLIQFQNNGVVDDSQLPKDRFSAERLKGVDSTLKIQPAKLEDSAVYLCASSLFILGGGEQYFGPGTRLTVT.